The entry that follows covers one T cell receptor (beta chain) sequence. Its antigen is unknown. These data belong to a study of Ad26.COV2.S vaccination and SARS-CoV-2 variants. Study background: It was the COV1001 Ad26.COV2.S trial arm that included the donor. The study gave Ad26.COV2.S intramuscularly, once or twice 56 days apart.

Treatment described: around 19 received Ad26.COV2.S at low or high dose, single or two shots; roughly 5 received placebo; per-sample allocation not given. Repertoires come from day 63 after the first vaccine or placebo injection. General study points: Total T cell responses, in the TCR breadth and depth analyses, may have been underestimated.

Sequencing used immunoSEQ multiplex PCR; TCRdb keeps in-frame clones, though not all of them. This table has roughly 390,000 clones, about 88% appearing once. This TCR was recovered from a person between 18 and 60 years old who received the Ad26.COV2.S COVID-19 vaccine or a placebo. The specimen was peripheral blood, collected in a trial of Ad26.COV2.S vaccine versus placebo.

CDR3: CASSEQGDEQFF. DNA for the CDR3: TGTGCCAGCAGTGAACAGGGCGATGAGCAGTTCTTC. The V gene is TRBV6-4, the J gene TRBJ2-1; TRBD1 is a possible D gene (6 bases). The germline CDR1 and CDR2 sequences are MRHNA and SNTAGT. CDR3 length: 12 amino acids. V gave up 3 bases and J gave up 8 bases, with 8 bases separating them.